Shown below are 25 T cell receptor beta chains from a single sample sequenced in a study of PD-1 and CTLA-4 blockade in melanoma listed by TCRdb under 2021. Libraries were prepared through the immunoSEQ multiplex PCR assay. TCRdb took this table from immuneACCESS and kept in-frame rearrangements with V and J called. Such tables lack part of the clones; where checked against another copy, unresolved V genes explain under half of the gap, and the rest is unexplained. This sample comprises about 29,000 clones, 85% to 90% of them detected only once. The top ten clones comprise about 8.5% of the sample. Sequenced material: CD8+ T cells from peripheral blood, taken before anti-PD-1 treatment. These receptors all come from a human donor with melanoma.

This chain joins TRBV4-1 and TRBJ2-1; no clear D gene. Per germline, CDR1 MGHRA and CDR2 YSYEKL. The CDR3 sequence is 17 residues long. Trimming removed 0 bases from V and 5 bases from J, with 17 bases in between. CDR3 coding DNA: TGCGCCAGCAGCCAAGACCCCCCTGGGGTTGGACACAATGAGCAGTTCTTC. Translation gives CASSQDPPGVGHNEQFF.

The J gene is TRBJ2-1, the V gene TRBV7-9, with a weak D call TRBD2 (6 bases). V lost 2 bases and J lost 9, with 8 bases in between. From germline, CDR1 is SEHNR and CDR2 FQNEAQ (reference sequence). The CDR3 runs to 12 residues. CDR3 protein: CASSLRGGEQFF. The CDR3 DNA is TGTGCCAGCAGCTTAAGGGGAGGTGAGCAGTTCTTC.

CDR3 nucleotide sequence: TGCAGCGTTGTGGCAGGGGGCGCGGAGGTCTATGGCTACACCTTC. This translates into CSVVAGGAEVYGYTF. The chain uses TRBV29-1 and TRBJ1-2, with 8 nucleotides matching TRBD1. V was clipped by 4 bases and J by 4 bases; unmatched bases: 11. CDR1 SQVTM and CDR2 ANQGSEA come from the germline V gene. This CDR3 has 15 amino acids. Based on the CDR3 plus reference TRBV29-1 and TRBJ1-2, the full variable domain is SAVISQKPSRDICQRGTSLTIQCQVDSQVTMMFWYRQQPGQSLTLIATANQGSEATYESGFVIDKFPISRPNLTFSTLTVSNMSPEDSSIYLCSVVAGGAEVYGYTFGSGTRLTVV.

The rearrangement uses TRBV13 and TRBJ2-7, with D tentatively TRBD1 or TRBD2 (6 bases each). CDR3 length: 14 amino acids. V lost 4 bases, J lost 2 bases, and 12 bases lay in between. Germline loops: CDR1 PRHDT, CDR2 FYEKMQ (reference sequence). CDR3 sequence reads: CASSSQGRPYEQYF. CDR3 in DNA: TGTGCCAGCAGCTCCCAGGGGAGGCCCTACGAGCAGTACTTC.

This rearrangement joins TRBV5-4 to TRBJ1-2, with 8 bases that match TRBD1. The CDR3 is made up of 14 amino acids. V trimming: 2 bases; J trimming: 4 bases; junction bases outside the gene matches: 4. From germline, CDR1 is SGHNT and CDR2 YYREEE (reference sequence). The DNA of the CDR3 is TGTGCCAGCAGCTTATCCGGGACAGGCTATGGCTACACCTTC. It translates to CASSLSGTGYGYTF.

The gene calls are TRBV12-3 or TRBV12-4 and TRBJ2-1; perhaps TRBD2 as D (5 bases). This CDR3 contains 12 residues. Trimming cost V 4 bases and J 10 bases, with 11 bases left between them. In DNA, the CDR3 is TGTGCCAGCAGTTCCTTGAGGGAAGAGCAGTTCTTC. Translating gives CASSSLREEQFF.

This chain connects TRBV30 to TRBJ1-2, with D possibly TRBD1 on 6 matching bases. The germline V gene has CDR1 GTSNPN and CDR2 SVGIG (reference sequence). CDR3 length: 12 residues. The germline V and J ends were trimmed by 0 bases and 8 bases, with 10 bases remaining between them. The CDR3 nucleotides are TGTGCCTGGAGTGTATACAGGGAAGGCTACACCTTC. Residues: CAWSVYREGYTF.

The CDR3 DNA is TGTGCCAGCAGCTTGAAATCAGCCGGGGAGCTGTTTTTT. Protein: CASSLKSAGELFF. The V gene is TRBV5-8, the J gene TRBJ2-2; D remains ambiguous. With 1 base removed from V and 6 bases from J, the gap between germline ends came to 7 bases. The V gene's germline CDR1 is SGHTS and CDR2 YDEGEE. This CDR3 region has 13 residues.

The V and J genes are TRBV15 and TRBJ2-1; weak D call: TRBD2 (6 bases). Germline CDR1 and CDR2: LNHNV and YYDKDF (reference sequence). Trimming shortened V by 0 bases and J by 7 bases, and 7 bases separated the two germline ends. This CDR3 contains 13 residues. The CDR3 loop is CATSRDGGNEQFF. The CDR3 DNA follows: TGTGCCACCAGCAGAGATGGAGGGAATGAGCAGTTCTTC.

The gene calls are TRBV4-1 and TRBJ2-7; the D gene could be TRBD1 or TRBD2 (6 bases each). Trimming cost V 0 bases and J 3 bases, with 21 bases left between them. Germline-derived CDR1 and CDR2 are MGHRA and YSYEKL. The CDR3 is 18 amino acids. CDR3 in amino acids: CASSQDGGLPRLGYEQYF. The CDR3 DNA sequence: TGCGCCAGCAGCCAAGATGGGGGGCTCCCCAGACTAGGCTACGAGCAGTACTTC.

The chain uses TRBV7-8 and TRBJ2-5; D might be TRBD1 or TRBD2, each matching 6 bases. CDR1 and CDR2 from the germline V gene are SGHVS and FQNEAQ. V gave up 0 bases and J gave up 1 base, with 9 bases separating them. This CDR3 spans 15 amino acids. This CDR3 reads CASSLAGGSQETQYF. The CDR3 bases are TGTGCCAGCAGCTTAGCAGGGGGGTCCCAAGAGACCCAGTACTTC.

The rearrangement joins TRBV29-1 to TRBJ2-7, with 14 nucleotides matching TRBD2. V lost 3 bases, J lost 0 bases, and 7 bases stayed unmatched. Germline CDR1 SQVTM, CDR2 ANQGSEA. The length of the CDR3 is 17 residues. In DNA, the CDR3 is TGCAGCGTTGAGGGTGCGGGACTAGCGGGAGACTCCTACGAGCAGTACTTC. Residues: CSVEGAGLAGDSYEQYF.

This sequence joins TRBV7-8 and TRBJ1-2; no definite D call. Germline V gene data show CDR1 as SGHVS and CDR2 as FQNEAQ. This CDR3 has 17 amino acids. V gave up 5 bases and J gave up 7 bases, with 26 bases separating them. The DNA for the CDR3 is TGTGCCAGCAGCCGCCCCGCGGGAGCCTCAAACTTCGGTGGCTACACCTTC. Protein: CASSRPAGASNFGGYTF. The entire variable domain, with the rest obtained from reference TRBV7-8 and TRBJ1-2, is as follows: GAGVSQSPRYKVAKRGQDVALRCDPISGHVSLFWYQQALGQGPEFLTYFQNEAQLDKSGLPSDRFFAERPEGSVSTLKIQRTQQEDSAVYLCASSRPAGASNFGGYTFGSGTRLTVV.

This clone was seen a single time. The chain couples TRBV5-1 to TRBJ2-7, with D perhaps TRBD1 (6 bases). The CDR3 is made up of 13 amino acids. CDR1 and CDR2 (germline): SGHRS, YFSETQ. The V end lost 4 bases, the J end lost 0 bases, and 8 bases lay between the germline ends. DNA for the CDR3: TGCGCCAGCAGCGTGGGGGCCTCCTACGAGCAGTACTTC. Its translation: CASSVGASYEQYF.

The genes are TRBV30 and TRBJ1-2, with unresolved D. The CDR3 length is 14 residues. Germline V lookup: CDR1 GTSNPN, CDR2 SVGIG (reference sequence). Trimming took off 5 bases at V and 7 bases at J, with 20 bases between the two ends. CDR3 DNA: TGTGCCTGGCAAAGGAGCAGCAAGGGAGGTGGCTACACCTTC. Translation gives CAWQRSSKGGGYTF.

J is TRBJ1-6 and V is TRBV7-9, with D possibly TRBD1 on 6 matching bases. V dropped 5 bases and J dropped 10 bases, with 15 bases sitting between them. Germline V gene lookup returns CDR1 SEHNR and CDR2 FQNEAQ (reference sequence). The CDR3 extends over 14 amino acids. The chain's CDR3 is CASSLVGGASPLHF. CDR3 in DNA: TGTGCCAGCAGCCTAGTCGGGGGGGCCTCACCCCTCCACTTT.

This chain uses TRBV11-2 with TRBJ2-7; D gene ambiguous. The CDR3 length is 14 residues. CDR1 and CDR2 (germline): SGHAT, FQNNGV. V dropped 3 bases and J dropped 2 bases, with 11 bases sitting between them. The CDR3 sequence is CASSFETSAYEQYF. The DNA of the CDR3 is TGTGCCAGCAGCTTCGAGACGTCTGCCTACGAGCAGTACTTC.

V and J are TRBV27 and TRBJ1-5; D perhaps matches TRBD1 (5 bases). The V gene lost 3 bases and the J gene lost 4 bases, with 10 bases spanning the gap. The CDR3 is 14 residues long. The V gene's germline CDR1 is MNHEY and CDR2 SMNVEV (reference sequence). The CDR3 here is CASSLGLPNQPQHF. The CDR3, as DNA: TGTGCCAGCAGTTTGGGGCTGCCGAATCAGCCCCAGCATTTT.

The chain combines TRBV21-1 with TRBJ2-4. TRBV21-1 is a pseudogene locus. The CDR3 is 17 amino acids. The CDR3 is CASSKEKGRTAKNIQYF. The DNA of the CDR3 is TGTGCCAGCAGCAAAGAGAAGGGGAGAACGGCCAAAAACATTCAGTACTTC.

The CDR3 DNA reads as TGTGCCAGCAGCTCCACGGAGGGACTAGAAAAGTTCTTC. Protein sequence: CASSSTEGLEKFF. The V call is TRBV7-9, the J call TRBJ2-1; 8 bases align to TRBD2. V dropped 4 bases and J dropped 14; count of bases not matched to a gene: 10. CDR3 length: 13 residues. Germline CDR1 reads SEHNR; CDR2 reads FQNEAQ (reference sequence).

This clone is a singleton in its sample. This chain joins TRBV5-1 and TRBJ2-7; tentative D call: TRBD1 (5 bases). Looked up from germline, CDR1 is SGHRS and CDR2 is YFSETQ. The V end was cut by 4 bases, the J end by 3 bases, with 17 bases between. There are 15 residues in the CDR3. CDR3 bases: TGCGCCAGCAGCCCCGACAGTCTGTTCCTCTACGAGCAGTACTTC. This gives the protein CASSPDSLFLYEQYF.

This clone is a singleton in its sample. V gene TRBV7-2 combines with J gene TRBJ1-2; D gene ambiguous. The CDR3 length is 15 residues. V lost 1 base, J lost 4 bases, and 13 bases lay in between. Germline V gene data show CDR1 as SGHTA and CDR2 as FQGNSA. In DNA, the CDR3 is TGTGCCAGCAGCTTAGTGTTAGAGGGTGGCTATGGCTACACCTTC. Encoded protein: CASSLVLEGGYGYTF.

V gene TRBV3-1 (or the pseudogene TRBV3-2) combines with J gene TRBJ1-5; D is unresolved. The V gene's germline CDR1 is LGHDT and CDR2 YNNKEL (reference sequence). Trimming cost V 1 base and J 2 bases, with 9 bases left between them. The CDR3 sequence is 15 residues long. The CDR3 loop reads CASSQGERGNQPQHF. The CDR3 coding sequence is TGTGCCAGCAGCCAAGGGGAGAGGGGCAATCAGCCCCAGCATTTT.

The V call is TRBV7-9, the J call TRBJ2-7; no firm D call. Germline CDR1 SEHNR, CDR2 FQNEAQ (reference sequence). V was trimmed by 5 bases and J by 2 bases, leaving 7 bases between them. There are 12 residues in the CDR3. CDR3 protein: CASSVVPYEQYF. Written as DNA, the CDR3 is TGTGCCAGCAGCGTGGTACCCTACGAGCAGTACTTC. Full variable domain (remainder filled in from reference TRBV7-9 and TRBJ2-7): DTGVSQNPRHKITKRGQNVTFRCDPISEHNRLYWYRQTLGQGPEFLTYFQNEAQLEKSRLLSDRFSAERPKGSFSTLEIQRTEQGDSAMYLCASSVVPYEQYFGPGTRLTVT.

This chain joins TRBV15 and TRBJ1-5, with TRBD1 identical over 10 bases. Trimming cost V 5 bases and J 5 bases; bases outside gene matches: 6. The germline gives CDR1 LNHNV, CDR2 YYDKDF (reference sequence). The CDR3 length is 15 residues. The CDR3 protein is CATSPSDRGDQPQHF. The CDR3, as DNA: TGTGCCACCAGCCCATCGGACAGGGGGGATCAGCCCCAGCATTTT.